This T cell receptor beta chain was obtained from a study of blood T cell repertoires in COVID-19. Germline V lookup: CDR1 MNHEY, CDR2 SMNVEV (reference sequence). V trimming: 7 bases; J trimming: 0 bases; junction bases outside the gene matches: 5. CDR3 length: 15 residues. TCRdb keeps only in-frame clones here, not all; method: immunoSEQ multiplex PCR. The table lists about 260,000 clones, more than 90% of them singletons, with under 3% in the top ten. The origin of this receptor is a young adult with COVID-19, enrolled during active disease. The V and J genes are TRBV27 and TRBJ2-3; 9 nucleotides agree with TRBD2. The source material was peripheral blood. The CDR3 nucleotides are TGTGCCAGCACCTGGCGGGGGGGGAGCACAGATACGCAGTATTTT. This codes for CASTWRGGSTDTQYF.